The T cell receptor beta chain described here comes from a study of blood T cells in healthy people across ages. On the study more broadly: Template switching caught about one barcoded beta molecule for each two T cells. Findings and limits, study-wide: Unsorted PBMCs ruled out conclusive naive versus antigen-experienced comparison. As age increased, TCR beta diversity per million T cells fell in a roughly linear fashion.

Germline V gene data show CDR1 as MNHEY and CDR2 as SMNVEV (reference sequence). This CDR3 has 14 residues. Primers used in a second PCR of about 6 to 11 cycles were a sample-barcoded 5' primer and a J-beta primer mix. Each sample provided no less than 3 million CDR3-containing paired-end reads. TCRdb analysed the 5' RACE reads with MiXCR anew, one entry per CDR3 protein. The sample carries about 1.4 million distinct CDR3 sequences, roughly 59% recorded once. To note about this clonotype: As yet, its antigen is unknown. The junction differs from germline at one of its ends, possibly a read error.

V is TRBV27 and J is TRBJ2-4; D gene unclear. The specimen sequenced was blood. The receptor was derived from a young man in good health. The CDR3 DNA sequence: TGTGACAGCAGTCCCGTAGGCGGAGAAAACATTCAGTACTTC. Amino acids: CDSSPVGGENIQYF.